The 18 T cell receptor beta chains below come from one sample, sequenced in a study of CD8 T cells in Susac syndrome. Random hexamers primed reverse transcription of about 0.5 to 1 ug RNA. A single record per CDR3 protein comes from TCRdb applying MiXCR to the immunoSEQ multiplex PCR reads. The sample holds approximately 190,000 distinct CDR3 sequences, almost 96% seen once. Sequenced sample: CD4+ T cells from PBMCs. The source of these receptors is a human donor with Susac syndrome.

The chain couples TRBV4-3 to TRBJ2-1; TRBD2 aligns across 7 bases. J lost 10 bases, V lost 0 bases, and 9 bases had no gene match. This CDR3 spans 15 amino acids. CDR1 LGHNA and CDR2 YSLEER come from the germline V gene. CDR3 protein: CASSQDPPGRGEQFF. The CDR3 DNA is TGCGCCAGCAGCCAAGATCCGCCAGGGCGGGGGGAGCAGTTCTTC.

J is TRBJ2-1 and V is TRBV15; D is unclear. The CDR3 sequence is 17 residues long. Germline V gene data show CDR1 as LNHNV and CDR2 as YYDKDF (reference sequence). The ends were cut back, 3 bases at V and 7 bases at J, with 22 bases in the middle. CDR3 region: CATSSPGDHMGRNEQFF. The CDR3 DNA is TGTGCCACCAGCAGTCCTGGCGACCACATGGGCCGAAATGAGCAGTTCTTC. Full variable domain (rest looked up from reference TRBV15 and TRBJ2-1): DAMVIQNPRYQVTQFGKPVTLSCSQTLNHNVMYWYQQKSSQAPKLLFHYYDKDFNNEADTPDNFQSRRPNTSFCFLDIRSPGLGDTAMYLCATSSPGDHMGRNEQFFGPGTRLTVL.

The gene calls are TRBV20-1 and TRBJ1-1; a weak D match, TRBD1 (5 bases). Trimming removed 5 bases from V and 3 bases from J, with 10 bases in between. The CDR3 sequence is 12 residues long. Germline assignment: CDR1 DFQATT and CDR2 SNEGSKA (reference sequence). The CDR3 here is CSAQGGYTEAFF. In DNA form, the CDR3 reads TGCAGTGCTCAGGGTGGATACACTGAAGCTTTCTTT.

The CDR3 DNA is TGCGCCAGCAGCCAAGACCTACAGAACACTGAAGCTTTCTTT. It codes for CASSQDLQNTEAFF. This chain links TRBV4-3 with TRBJ1-1; no reliable D call. The CDR3 has 14 amino acids. Trimming shortened V by 0 bases and J by 1 base, and 6 bases separated the two germline ends. The germline gives CDR1 LGHNA, CDR2 YSLEER.

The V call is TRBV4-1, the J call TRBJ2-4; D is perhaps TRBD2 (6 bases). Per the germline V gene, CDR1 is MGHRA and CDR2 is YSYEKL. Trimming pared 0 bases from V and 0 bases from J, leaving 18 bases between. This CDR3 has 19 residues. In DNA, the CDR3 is TGCGCCAGCAGCCAAGATAACTCTGGGGGGATACTAGCCAAAAACATTCAGTACTTC. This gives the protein CASSQDNSGGILAKNIQYF.

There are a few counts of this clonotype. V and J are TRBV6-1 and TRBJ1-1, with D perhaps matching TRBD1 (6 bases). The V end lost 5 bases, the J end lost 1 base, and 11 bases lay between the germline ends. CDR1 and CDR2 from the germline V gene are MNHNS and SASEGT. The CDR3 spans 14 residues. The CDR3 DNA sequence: TGTGCCAGCAGTTTCCAGGGGTCGAACACTGAAGCTTTCTTT. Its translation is CASSFQGSNTEAFF.

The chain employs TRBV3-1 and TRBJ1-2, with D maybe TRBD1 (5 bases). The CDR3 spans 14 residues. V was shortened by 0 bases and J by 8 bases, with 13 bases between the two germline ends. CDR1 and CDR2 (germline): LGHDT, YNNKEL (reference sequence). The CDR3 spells CASSQDWGGRGYTF. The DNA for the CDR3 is TGTGCCAGCAGCCAAGATTGGGGCGGCAGGGGCTACACCTTC.

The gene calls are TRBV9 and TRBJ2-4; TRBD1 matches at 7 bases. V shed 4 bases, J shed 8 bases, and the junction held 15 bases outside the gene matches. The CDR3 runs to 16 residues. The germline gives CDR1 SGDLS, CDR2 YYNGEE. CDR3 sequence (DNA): TGTGCCAGCAGCCCCCGACAGGGAAAGGGAATTGACATTCAGTACTTC. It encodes CASSPRQGKGIDIQYF.

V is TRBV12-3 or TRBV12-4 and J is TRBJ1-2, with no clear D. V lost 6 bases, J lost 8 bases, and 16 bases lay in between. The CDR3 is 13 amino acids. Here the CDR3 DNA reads TGTGCCAGCAGCTCGGGCACGGCGGGAGGCTACACCTTC. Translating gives CASSSGTAGGYTF.

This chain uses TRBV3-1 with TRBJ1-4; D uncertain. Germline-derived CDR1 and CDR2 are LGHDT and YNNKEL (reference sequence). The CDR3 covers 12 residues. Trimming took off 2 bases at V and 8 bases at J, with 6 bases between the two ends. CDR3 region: CASSQSGEKLFF. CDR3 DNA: TGTGCCAGCAGCCAATCGGGGGAAAAACTGTTTTTT.

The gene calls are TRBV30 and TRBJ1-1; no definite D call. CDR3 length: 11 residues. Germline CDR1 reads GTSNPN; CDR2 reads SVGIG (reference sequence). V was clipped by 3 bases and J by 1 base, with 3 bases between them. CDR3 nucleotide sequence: TGTGCCTGGAGGAAGAACACTGAAGCTTTCTTT. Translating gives CAWRKNTEAFF.

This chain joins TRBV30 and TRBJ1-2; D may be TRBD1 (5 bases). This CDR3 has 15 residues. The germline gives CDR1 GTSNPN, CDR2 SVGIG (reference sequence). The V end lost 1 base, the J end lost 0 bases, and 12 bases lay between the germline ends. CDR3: CAWSGTLRANYGYTF. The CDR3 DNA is TGTGCCTGGAGTGGGACACTGAGAGCTAACTATGGCTACACCTTC.

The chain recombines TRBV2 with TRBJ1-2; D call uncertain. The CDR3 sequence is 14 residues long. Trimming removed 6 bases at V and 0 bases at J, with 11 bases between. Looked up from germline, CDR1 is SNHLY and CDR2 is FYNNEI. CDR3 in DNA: TGTGCCAGCAGGGAAACAGAAGCTAACTATGGCTACACCTTC. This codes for CASRETEANYGYTF. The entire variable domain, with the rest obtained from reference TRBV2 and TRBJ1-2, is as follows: EPEVTQTPSHQVTQMGQEVILRCVPISNHLYFYWYRQILGQKVEFLVSFYNNEISEKSEIFDDQFSVERPDGSNFTLKIRSTKLEDSAMYFCASRETEANYGYTFGSGTRLTVV.

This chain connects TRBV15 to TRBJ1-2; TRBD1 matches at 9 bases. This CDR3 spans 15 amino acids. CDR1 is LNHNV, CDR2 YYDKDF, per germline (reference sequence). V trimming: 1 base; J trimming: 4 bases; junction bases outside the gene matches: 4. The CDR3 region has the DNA TGTGCCACCAGCAGAGCCCGGACAGGGGCCTATGGCTACACCTTC. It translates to CATSRARTGAYGYTF.

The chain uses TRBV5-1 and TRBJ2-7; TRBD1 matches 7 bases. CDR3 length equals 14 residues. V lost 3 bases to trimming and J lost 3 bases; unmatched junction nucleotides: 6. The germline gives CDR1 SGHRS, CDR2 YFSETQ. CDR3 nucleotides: TGCGCCAGCAGCTCCAAGACAGGGCTCTACGAGCAGTACTTC. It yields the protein CASSSKTGLYEQYF.

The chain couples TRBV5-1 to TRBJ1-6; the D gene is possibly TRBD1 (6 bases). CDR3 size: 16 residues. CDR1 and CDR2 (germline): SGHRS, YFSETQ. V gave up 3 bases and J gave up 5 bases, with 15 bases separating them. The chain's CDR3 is CASSWGSGGNNSPLHF. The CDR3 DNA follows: TGCGCCAGCAGCTGGGGCTCGGGGGGCAATAATTCACCCCTCCACTTT.

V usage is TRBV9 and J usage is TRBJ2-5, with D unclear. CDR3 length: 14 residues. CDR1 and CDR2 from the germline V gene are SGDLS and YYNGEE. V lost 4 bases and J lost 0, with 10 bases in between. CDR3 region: CASSFQLDQETQYF. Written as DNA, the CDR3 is TGTGCCAGCAGCTTCCAGCTAGACCAAGAGACCCAGTACTTC.

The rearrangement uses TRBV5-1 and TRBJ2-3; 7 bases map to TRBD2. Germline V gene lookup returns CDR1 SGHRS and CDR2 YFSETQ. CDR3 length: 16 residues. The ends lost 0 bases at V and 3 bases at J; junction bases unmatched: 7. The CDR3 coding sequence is TGCGCCAGCAGCTTGGACAGCTCCGGGAGGACAGATACGCAGTATTTT. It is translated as CASSLDSSGRTDTQYF.